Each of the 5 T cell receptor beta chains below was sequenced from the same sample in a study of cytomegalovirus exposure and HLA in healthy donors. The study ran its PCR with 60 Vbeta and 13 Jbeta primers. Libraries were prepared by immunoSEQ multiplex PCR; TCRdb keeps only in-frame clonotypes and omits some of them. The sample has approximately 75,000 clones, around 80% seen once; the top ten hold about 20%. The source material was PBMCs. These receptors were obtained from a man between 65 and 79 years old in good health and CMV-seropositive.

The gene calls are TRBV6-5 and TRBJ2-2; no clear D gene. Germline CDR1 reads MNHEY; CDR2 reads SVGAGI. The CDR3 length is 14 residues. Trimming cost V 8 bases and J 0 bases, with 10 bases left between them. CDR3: CASRVLPNTGELFF. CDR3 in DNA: TGTGCCAGCCGGGTCCTACCGAACACCGGGGAGCTGTTTTTT.

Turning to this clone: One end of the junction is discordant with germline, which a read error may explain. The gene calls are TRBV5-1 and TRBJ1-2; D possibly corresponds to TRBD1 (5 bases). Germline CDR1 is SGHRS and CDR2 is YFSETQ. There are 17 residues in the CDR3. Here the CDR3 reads CTSSPTGPTSKLYGYTF. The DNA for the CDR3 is TGCACCAGCAGCCCTACAGGACCAACTTCGAAACTCTATGGCTACACCTTC.

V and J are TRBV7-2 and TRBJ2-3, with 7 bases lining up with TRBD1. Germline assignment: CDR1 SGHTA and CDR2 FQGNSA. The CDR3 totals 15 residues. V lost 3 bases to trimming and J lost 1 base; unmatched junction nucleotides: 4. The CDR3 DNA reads TGTGCCAGCAGCTTCTACGGGACAGGCACAGATACGCAGTATTTT. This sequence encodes CASSFYGTGTDTQYF.

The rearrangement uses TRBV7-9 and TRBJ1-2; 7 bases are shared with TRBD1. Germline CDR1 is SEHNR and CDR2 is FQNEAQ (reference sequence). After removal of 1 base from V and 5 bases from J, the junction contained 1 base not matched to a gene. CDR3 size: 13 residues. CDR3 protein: CASSLGDRYGYTF. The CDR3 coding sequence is TGTGCCAGCAGCTTAGGGGACAGATATGGCTACACCTTC. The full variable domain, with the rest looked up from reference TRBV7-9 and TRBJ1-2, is DTGVSQNPRHKITKRGQNVTFRCDPISEHNRLYWYRQTLGQGPEFLTYFQNEAQLEKSRLLSDRFSAERPKGSFSTLEIQRTEQGDSAMYLCASSLGDRYGYTFGSGTRLTVV.

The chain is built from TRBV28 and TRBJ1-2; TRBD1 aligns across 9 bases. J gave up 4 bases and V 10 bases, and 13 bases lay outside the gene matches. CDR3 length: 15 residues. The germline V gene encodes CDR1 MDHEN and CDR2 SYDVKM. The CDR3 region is CATRSSGQGLYGYTF. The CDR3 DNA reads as TGTGCCACCCGATCGTCGGGACAGGGTCTCTATGGCTACACCTTC.